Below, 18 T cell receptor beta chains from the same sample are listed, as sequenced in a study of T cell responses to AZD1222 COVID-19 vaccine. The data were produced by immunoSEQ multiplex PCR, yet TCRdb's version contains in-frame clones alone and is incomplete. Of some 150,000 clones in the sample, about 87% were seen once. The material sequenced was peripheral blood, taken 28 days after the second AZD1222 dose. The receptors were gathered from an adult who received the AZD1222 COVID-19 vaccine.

The CDR3 sequence: CASSNGLAEAPETQYF. DNA for the CDR3: TGTGCCAGCAGCAATGGACTAGCGGAGGCCCCAGAGACCCAGTACTTC. The chain recombines TRBV6-6 with TRBJ2-5; 10 nucleotides agree with TRBD2. The CDR3 covers 16 residues. Germline values: CDR1 MNHNY, CDR2 SVGAGI (reference sequence). Trimming took 6 bases from V and 4 from J; bases not matched to a gene: 11.

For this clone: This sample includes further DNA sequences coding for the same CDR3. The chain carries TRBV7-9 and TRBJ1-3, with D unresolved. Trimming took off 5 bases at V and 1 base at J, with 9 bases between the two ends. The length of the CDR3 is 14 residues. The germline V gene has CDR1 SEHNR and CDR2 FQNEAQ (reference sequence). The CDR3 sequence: CASSLLGSGNTIYF. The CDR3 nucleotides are TGTGCCAGCAGCCTCTTGGGATCTGGAAACACCATATATTTT.

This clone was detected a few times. The CDR3 DNA follows: TGTGCCAGCAGTTACGAGGCGGGAGAGTTCACCGGGGAGCTGTTTTTT. Protein product: CASSYEAGEFTGELFF. The chain employs TRBV6-2 or TRBV6-3 and TRBJ2-2; 7 bases fit TRBD2. The CDR3 extends over 16 amino acids. V trimming: 2 bases; J trimming: 4 bases; junction bases outside the gene matches: 7. Germline CDR1 is MNHEY and CDR2 is SVGEGT.

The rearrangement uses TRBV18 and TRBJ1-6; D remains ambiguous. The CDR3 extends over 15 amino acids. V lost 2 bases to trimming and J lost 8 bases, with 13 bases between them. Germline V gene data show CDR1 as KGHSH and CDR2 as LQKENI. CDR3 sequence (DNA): TGTGCCAGCTCACCATCGGGAGGGTGGGATTCACCCCTCCACTTT. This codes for CASSPSGGWDSPLHF.

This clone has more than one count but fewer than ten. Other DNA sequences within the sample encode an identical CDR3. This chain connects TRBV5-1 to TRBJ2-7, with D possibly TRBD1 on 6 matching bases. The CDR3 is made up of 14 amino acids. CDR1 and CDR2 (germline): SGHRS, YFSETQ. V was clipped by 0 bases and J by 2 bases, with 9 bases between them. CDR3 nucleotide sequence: TGCGCCAGCAGCTTGGAGGGGGTCCCCTACGAGCAGTACTTC. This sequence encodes CASSLEGVPYEQYF.

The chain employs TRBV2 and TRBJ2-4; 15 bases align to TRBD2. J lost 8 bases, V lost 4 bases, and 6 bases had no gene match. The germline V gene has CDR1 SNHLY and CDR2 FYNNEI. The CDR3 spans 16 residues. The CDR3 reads CASSGTSGRAGDIQYF. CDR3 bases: TGTGCCAGCAGTGGGACTAGCGGGAGGGCCGGGGACATTCAGTACTTC. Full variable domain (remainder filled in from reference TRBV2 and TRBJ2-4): EPEVTQTPSHQVTQMGQEVILRCVPISNHLYFYWYRQILGQKVEFLVSFYNNEISEKSEIFDDQFSVERPDGSNFTLKIRSTKLEDSAMYFCASSGTSGRAGDIQYFGAGTRLSVL.

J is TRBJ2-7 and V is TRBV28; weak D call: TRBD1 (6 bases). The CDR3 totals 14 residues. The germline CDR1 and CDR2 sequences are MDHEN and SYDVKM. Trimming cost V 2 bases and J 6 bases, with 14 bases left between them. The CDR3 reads CASSLVAGVSEQYF. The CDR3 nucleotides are TGTGCCAGCAGTTTAGTAGCAGGGGTAAGCGAGCAGTACTTC.

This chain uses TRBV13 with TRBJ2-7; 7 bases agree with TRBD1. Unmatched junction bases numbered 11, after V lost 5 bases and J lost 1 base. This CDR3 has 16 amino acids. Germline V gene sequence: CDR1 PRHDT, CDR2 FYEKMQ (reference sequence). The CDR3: CASSPLGGTESYEQYF. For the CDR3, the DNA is TGTGCCAGCAGCCCCTTAGGTGGGACAGAGTCCTACGAGCAGTACTTC.

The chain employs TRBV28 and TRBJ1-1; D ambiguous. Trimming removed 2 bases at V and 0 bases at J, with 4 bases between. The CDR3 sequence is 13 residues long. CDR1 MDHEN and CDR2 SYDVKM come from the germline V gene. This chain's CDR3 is CASSLPVNTEAFF. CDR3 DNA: TGTGCCAGCAGTTTACCGGTGAACACTGAAGCTTTCTTT.

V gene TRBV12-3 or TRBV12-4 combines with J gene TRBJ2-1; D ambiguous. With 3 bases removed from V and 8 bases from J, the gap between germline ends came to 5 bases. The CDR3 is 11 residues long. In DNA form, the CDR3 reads TGTGCCAGCAGTTTGTCCTATGAGCAGTTCTTC. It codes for CASSLSYEQFF.

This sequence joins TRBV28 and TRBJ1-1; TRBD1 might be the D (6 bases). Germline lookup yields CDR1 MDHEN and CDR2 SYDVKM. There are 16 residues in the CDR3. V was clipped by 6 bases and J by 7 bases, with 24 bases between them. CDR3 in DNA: TGTGCCAGCAGAAAGGGGGGGGTACTGACAGATCTTGAAGCTTTCTTT. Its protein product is CASRKGGVLTDLEAFF.

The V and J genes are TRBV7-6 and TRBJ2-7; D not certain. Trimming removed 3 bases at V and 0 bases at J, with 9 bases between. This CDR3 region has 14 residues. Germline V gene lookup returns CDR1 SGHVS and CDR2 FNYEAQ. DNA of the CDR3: TGTGCCAGCAGCTTTAAGGATCGCTCCTACGAGCAGTACTTC. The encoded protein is CASSFKDRSYEQYF.

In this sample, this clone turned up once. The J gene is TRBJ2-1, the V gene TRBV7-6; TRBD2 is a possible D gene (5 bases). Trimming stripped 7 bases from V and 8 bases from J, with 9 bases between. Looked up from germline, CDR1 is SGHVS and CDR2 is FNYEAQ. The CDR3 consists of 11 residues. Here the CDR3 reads CASTLADEQFF. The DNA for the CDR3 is TGTGCCAGCACCCTAGCTGATGAGCAGTTCTTC.

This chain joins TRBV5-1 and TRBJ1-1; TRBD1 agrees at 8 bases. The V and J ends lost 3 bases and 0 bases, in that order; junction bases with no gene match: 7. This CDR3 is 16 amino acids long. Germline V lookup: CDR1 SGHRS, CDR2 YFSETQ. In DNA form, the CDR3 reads TGCGCCAGCAGCTCAGACCCGACAGGGGTGAACACTGAAGCTTTCTTT. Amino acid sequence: CASSSDPTGVNTEAFF.

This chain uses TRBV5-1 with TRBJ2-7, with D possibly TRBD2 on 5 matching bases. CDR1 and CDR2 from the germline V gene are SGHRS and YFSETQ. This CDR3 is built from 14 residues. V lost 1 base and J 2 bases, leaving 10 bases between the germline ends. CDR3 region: CASSLSRGPYEQYF. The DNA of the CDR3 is TGCGCCAGCAGCTTGAGCCGGGGTCCCTACGAGCAGTACTTC.

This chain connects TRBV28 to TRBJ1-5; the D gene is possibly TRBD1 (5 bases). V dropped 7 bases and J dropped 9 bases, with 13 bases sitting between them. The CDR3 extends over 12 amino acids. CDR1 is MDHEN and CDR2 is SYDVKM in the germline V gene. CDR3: CASTPGGRPQHF. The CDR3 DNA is TGTGCCAGCACTCCTGGGGGTCGGCCCCAGCATTTT.

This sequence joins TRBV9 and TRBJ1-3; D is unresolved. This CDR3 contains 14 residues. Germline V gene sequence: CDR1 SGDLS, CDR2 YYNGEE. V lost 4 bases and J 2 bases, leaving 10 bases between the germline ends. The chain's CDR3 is CASSPEPTGNTIYF. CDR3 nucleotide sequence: TGTGCCAGCAGCCCTGAACCCACTGGAAACACCATATATTTT. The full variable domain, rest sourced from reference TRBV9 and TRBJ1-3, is DSGVTQTPKHLITATGQRVTLRCSPRSGDLSVYWYQQSLDQGLQFLIQYYNGEERAKGNILERFSAQQFPDLHSELNLSSLELGDSALYFCASSPEPTGNTIYFGEGSWLTVV.

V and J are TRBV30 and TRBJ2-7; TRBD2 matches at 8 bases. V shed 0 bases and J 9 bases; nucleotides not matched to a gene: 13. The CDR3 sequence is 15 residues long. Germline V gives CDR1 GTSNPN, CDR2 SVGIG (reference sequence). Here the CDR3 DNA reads TGTGCCTGGAGTGTCGGGACTAGATACGAGGGTTTGCAGTACTTC. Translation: CAWSVGTRYEGLQYF. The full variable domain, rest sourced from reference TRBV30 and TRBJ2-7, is SQTIHQWPATLVQPVGSPLSLECTVEGTSNPNLYWYRQAAGRGLQLLFYSVGIGQISSEVPQNLSASRPQDRQFILSSKKLLLSDSGFYLCAWSVGTRYEGLQYFGPGTRLTVT.